This is a list of T cell receptor beta chains from one sample in a study of blood T cell repertoires in COVID-19. Clones were sequenced by immunoSEQ multiplex PCR, and TCRdb holds only the in-frame ones, with some missing. The sample records fewer than 200,000 clones, 65% to 90% being singletons. Sequencing was done on a sample of peripheral blood. Receptor source: a man in his fifties or sixties with active or convalescent COVID-19. The CDR3 runs from the conserved cysteine through the conserved F or W. Fields, in order: CDR3 length, J gene, D gene, V gene, clone size, CDR3 protein, CDR3 DNA. A D gene is named only where the DNA matches it firmly. Some rows have no size entry. The others give once, few or many, or a class for an expanded clone.

16,TRBJ1-5,NA,TRBV18,NA,CASSPPGGGSNQPQHF,TGTGCCAGCTCACCACCGGGGGGAGGAAGCAATCAGCCCCAGCATTTT
15,TRBJ2-7,TRBD2,TRBV7-2,few,CASSPRTSGGYEQYF,TGTGCCAGCAGCCCTCGGACTAGCGGGGGCTACGAGCAGTACTTC
14,TRBJ1-4,NA,TRBV28,NA,CASSTPGGGEKLFF,TGTGCCAGCAGCACACCGGGCGGGGGTGAAAAACTGTTTTTT
16,TRBJ1-1,NA,TRBV10-3,NA,CAISGGTGQGDTEAFF,TGTGCCATCAGTGGAGGAACAGGGCAGGGTGACACTGAAGCTTTCTTT
14,TRBJ2-5,NA,TRBV7-3,NA,CASSLTEGLETQYF,TGTGCCAGCAGCCTGACTGAGGGCCTGGAGACCCAGTACTTC
14,TRBJ2-7,NA,TRBV25-1,NA,CASSRLGGDYEQYF,TGTGCCAGCAGTCGACTAGGGGGGGACTACGAGCAGTACTTC
16,TRBJ1-6,NA,TRBV28,NA,CASSLSVQGSYSPLHF,TGTGCCAGCAGTTTATCCGTTCAGGGTAGTTATTCACCCCTCCACTTT
16,TRBJ1-4,NA,TRBV19,NA,CASTSPGTKGSEKLFF,TGTGCCAGTACCTCCCCGGGGACAAAGGGTTCTGAAAAACTGTTTTTT
15,TRBJ1-1,TRBD1,TRBV2,NA,CASSKDRGSNTEAFF,TGTGCCAGCAGTAAAGACAGGGGGTCGAACACTGAAGCTTTCTTT
15,TRBJ1-4,TRBD1,TRBV2,NA,CASSEADRERGKLFF,TGTGCCAGCAGTGAAGCCGACAGGGAGAGGGGAAAACTGTTTTTT
14,TRBJ1-1,NA,TRBV18,NA,CASSPRPGESEAFF,TGTGCCAGCTCACCCCGTCCAGGGGAGAGTGAAGCTTTCTTT
13,TRBJ2-3,NA,TRBV30,NA,CAWRSLSADTQYF,TGTGCCTGGAGATCCCTATCGGCAGATACGCAGTATTTT
12,TRBJ2-1,NA,TRBV5-1,NA,CASSLAGNEQFF,TGCGCCAGCAGCTTGGCCGGGAATGAGCAGTTCTTC
15,TRBJ2-7,TRBD1,TRBV5-1,NA,CASSPRGDRAYEQYF,TGCGCCAGCAGCCCCCGTGGGGACAGGGCTTACGAGCAGTACTTC
13,TRBJ1-1,NA,TRBV4-2,NA,CASSLRGNTEAFF,TGTGCCAGCAGCCTAAGGGGGAACACTGAAGCTTTCTTT
16,TRBJ1-5,NA,TRBV19,NA,CASSPWGRGGDQPQHF,TGTGCCAGTAGTCCATGGGGCAGGGGTGGGGATCAGCCCCAGCATTTT
15,TRBJ2-7,TRBD1,TRBV6-5,NA,CASSTWGQGLPEQYF,TGTGCCAGCAGCACATGGGGACAGGGACTACCCGAGCAGTACTTC
16,TRBJ1-4,TRBD1,TRBV6-2/TRBV6-3,NA,CASSWTDRVIDEKLFF,TGTGCCAGCAGTTGGACCGACAGGGTCATAGATGAAAAACTGTTTTTT
16,TRBJ2-7,TRBD2,TRBV30,NA,CAWSLGGSGTLYEQYF,TGTGCCTGGAGTCTGGGGGGTAGCGGGACTCTCTACGAGCAGTACTTC
13,TRBJ2-5,NA,TRBV12-5,once,CASGLAVEETQYF,NA
14,TRBJ2-2,NA,TRBV6-5,NA,CASSPSVNTGELFF,TGTGCCAGCAGCCCCAGTGTGAACACCGGGGAGCTGTTTTTT
15,TRBJ2-7,TRBD1,TRBV19,NA,CASREQGASSYEQYF,TGTGCCAGTAGGGAACAGGGGGCTAGCTCCTACGAGCAGTACTTC
14,TRBJ2-5,NA,TRBV7-2,NA,CASSQRTDQETQYF,TGTGCCAGCAGCCAGAGGACAGATCAAGAGACCCAGTACTTC
13,TRBJ1-1,NA,TRBV29-1,once,CSVRGTDNTEAFF,TGCAGCGTGCGGGGGACGGATAACACTGAAGCTTTCTTT
15,TRBJ2-5,NA,TRBV27,NA,CASSFGGVAQETQYF,TGTGCCAGCAGTTTCGGGGGAGTGGCCCAAGAGACCCAGTACTTC
15,TRBJ2-1,TRBD2,TRBV10-3,once,CAIGLAGGFNNEQFF,TGTGCCATCGGCCTAGCGGGGGGGTTTAACAATGAGCAGTTCTTC
12,TRBJ2-3,TRBD2,TRBV11-2,NA,CASSSGGDTQYF,TGTGCCAGCAGCTCGGGGGGGGATACGCAGTATTTT
15,TRBJ1-4,TRBD1,TRBV4-1,NA,CASSRPGQGEEKLFF,TGCGCCAGCAGCCGCCCGGGACAGGGTGAAGAAAAACTGTTTTTT
14,TRBJ1-1,NA,TRBV11-2,NA,CASSLTGMNTEAFF,TGTGCCAGCAGCCTTACAGGGATGAACACTGAAGCTTTCTTT
12,TRBJ1-2,NA,TRBV19,once,CASSIGRAGYTF,TGTGCCAGTAGTATAGGCAGGGCTGGCTACACCTTC
16,TRBJ2-7,TRBD1,TRBV11-2,many,CASSELPGQGLYEQYF,TGTGCCAGCAGCGAGTTACCGGGACAGGGTCTCTACGAGCAGTACTTC
17,TRBJ1-1,TRBD1,TRBV3-1/TRBV3-2,once,CASSQGGQLMMNTEAFF,TGTGCCAGCAGCCAAGGGGGACAGTTAATGATGAACACTGAAGCTTTCTTT
11,TRBJ1-1,NA,TRBV12-3/TRBV12-4,NA,CASREGGEAFF,TGTGCCAGCAGGGAGGGAGGGGAAGCTTTCTTT
14,TRBJ1-1,TRBD1,TRBV25-1,NA,CASSEYRDSTEAFF,TGTGCCAGCAGTGAATATCGGGACAGCACTGAAGCTTTCTTT
15,TRBJ1-2,NA,TRBV7-6,NA,CASSNTGLINYGYTF,TGTGCCAGCAGCAATACAGGATTAATTAACTATGGCTACACCTTC
13,TRBJ1-2,NA,TRBV12-3/TRBV12-4,NA,CASSSLGGYGYTF,TGTGCCAGCAGTTCCCTCGGGGGTTATGGCTACACCTTC
17,TRBJ2-2,NA,TRBV4-3,NA,CASSQDRGGGITGELFF,TGCGCCAGCAGCCAAGATCGTGGAGGGGGCATAACCGGGGAGCTGTTTTTT
14,TRBJ2-5,NA,TRBV5-6,once,CASSLVGVKETQYF,TGTGCCAGCAGCTTGGTCGGGGTGAAAGAGACCCAGTACTTC
18,TRBJ2-3,TRBD2,TRBV11-2,NA,CASSLDRVRSGRTDTQYF,TGTGCCAGCAGCTTAGATCGAGTGCGTAGCGGGAGAACAGATACGCAGTATTTT
16,TRBJ2-2,TRBD1,TRBV28,once,CASSRPGTDDTGELFF,TGTGCCAGCAGTAGACCCGGGACAGATGACACCGGGGAGCTGTTTTTT
15,TRBJ2-2,NA,TRBV5-1,NA,CASSPEAVNTGELFF,TGCGCCAGCAGCCCGGAGGCTGTGAACACCGGGGAGCTGTTTTTT
14,TRBJ2-5,TRBD2,TRBV6-6,NA,CASSPLAEGETQYF,TGTGCCAGCAGCCCACTAGCGGAGGGGGAGACCCAGTACTTC
21,TRBJ2-1,TRBD2,TRBV6-2/TRBV6-3,NA,CASSSLQWTSGIPTSYNEQFF,TGTGCCAGCAGTTCGCTACAGTGGACTAGCGGGATCCCTACCTCCTACAATGAGCAGTTCTTC
15,TRBJ2-1,TRBD1,TRBV18,few,CASSPPDRQGVEQFF,TGTGCCAGCTCACCACCTGATAGACAGGGTGTTGAGCAGTTCTTC
14,TRBJ1-6,NA,TRBV27,NA,CASSPGQNNSPLHF,TGTGCCAGCAGTCCCGGACAGAATAATTCACCCCTCCACTTT
11,TRBJ1-1,NA,TRBV5-1,NA,CASTLNTEAFF,TGCGCCAGTACTCTGAACACTGAAGCTTTCTTT
14,TRBJ1-5,TRBD1,TRBV18,NA,CASSFGQGNQPQHF,TGTGCCAGCTCTTTCGGACAGGGCAATCAGCCCCAGCATTTT
19,TRBJ2-3,TRBD2,TRBV6-2/TRBV6-3,NA,CASSYPGLAGGISPDTQYF,TGTGCCAGCAGTTACCCGGGACTAGCGGGGGGTATTTCCCCGGATACGCAGTATTTT
16,TRBJ2-3,TRBD2,TRBV27,once,CASSFGLAAGSGTQYF,TGTGCCAGCAGTTTTGGACTAGCGGCCGGGTCGGGTACGCAGTATTTT